The 7 T cell receptor beta chains given below trace back to one sample, sequenced in a study of T cells in women clearing cervical HPV infection. Libraries were prepared by immunoSEQ multiplex PCR; TCRdb keeps only in-frame clonotypes and omits some of them. This specimen shows about 27,000 clones; the ten leading clones hold 22%. Sequencing was done on a sample of blood buffy coat. The receptors here all came from a woman aged 18 to 75 with a cervical HPV16 infection that either progressed to CIN3+ or cleared (not recorded which).

As for this clone: The read finishes 3 residues shy of the CDR3 end, and the germline J gene is used to complete it. The chain employs TRBV9 and TRBJ2-1; 13 bases align to TRBD2. From germline, CDR1 is SGDLS and CDR2 YYNGEE. CDR3 size: 16 residues. V was pared by 1 base and J by 5 bases, with 3 bases of the junction left unmatched. The sequenced CDR3 bases are TGTGCCAGCAGCGTACCAGGACTAGCGGGAGACAATGAG. It is translated as CASSVPGLAGDNE. The whole CDR3 protein reads CASSVPGLAGDNEQFF.

With regard to this clone: The CDR3 is cut off 3 residues early in the read; its end comes from the germline J gene. The chain joins TRBV5-1 to TRBJ1-4; tentatively, D is TRBD1 (5 bases). This CDR3 is 15 amino acids long. The V end lost 2 bases, the J end lost 4 bases, and 12 bases lay between the germline ends. Germline CDR1 reads SGHRS; CDR2 reads YFSETQ. The CDR3 here is CASSFTTDNNEKLFF. CDR3 bases read: TGCGCCAGCAGCTTCACGACAGACAATAATGAAAAA.

For this clone: The CDR3 end lies 3 residues beyond the end of the read and is filled in from the germline J gene. V is TRBV10-3 and J is TRBJ2-3; 13 bases are shared with TRBD2. The CDR3 covers 15 residues. The trim removed 5 bases at V and 3 bases at J, leaving 2 bases unmatched. Per the germline V gene, CDR1 is ENHRY and CDR2 is SYGVKD. The CDR3: CAISRTSGSTDTQYF. CDR3 DNA, as far as it was read: TGTGCCATCAGTAGGACTAGCGGGAGTACAGATACG.

CDR3 sequence: CASSLGPSVTGELFF. The DNA read from the CDR3 is TGTGCCAGCAGCTTAGGCCCCTCGGTCACCGGGGAG. The chain links TRBV11-3 to TRBJ2-2; D uncertain. The CDR3 is cut off 3 residues early in the read; its end comes from the germline J gene. Trimming stripped 1 base from V and 4 bases from J, with 10 bases between. This CDR3 region has 15 residues. Germline V gene data show CDR1 as SGHNT and CDR2 as YENEEA.

Comment on this clone: The read terminates 3 residues before the CDR3 end, so the remaining end is supplied by the germline J gene. The chain recombines TRBV7-9 with TRBJ2-3; maybe TRBD2 (6 bases). The CDR3 sequence is 15 residues long. Germline CDR1 SEHNR, CDR2 FQNEAQ (reference sequence). This chain's CDR3 is CASSLGRGWEETQYF. The sequenced part of the CDR3 DNA is TGTGCCAGCAGCTTAGGGAGGGGATGGGAAGAGACG.

In the case of this clone: The CDR3 extends 3 residues past the end of the read, so its final part is completed from the germline J gene. This rearrangement joins TRBV7-6 to TRBJ2-3; 10 bases are shared with TRBD2. There are 15 residues in the CDR3. CDR1 is SGHVS, CDR2 FNYEAQ, per germline. The part of the CDR3 DNA that was read is TGTGCCAGCAGCTTAGGGCTAGCGGGGGTAGAGACG. Encoded protein: CASSLGLAGVET. The CDR3 reads in full as CASSLGLAGVETQYF.

Of note for this clone: From the germline J gene comes the end of the CDR3, since the read stops 3 residues before it. The genes are TRBV28 and TRBJ2-7, with 7 positions matching TRBD1. The germline V gene has CDR1 MDHEN and CDR2 SYDVKM. Trimming at V came to 6 bases and at J to 3 bases, leaving 8 bases not matched to a gene. There are 14 residues in the CDR3. CDR3 residues: CASSSGTASYEQYF. The sequenced CDR3 bases are TGTGCCAGCAGCTCCGGGACAGCAAGCTACGAG.